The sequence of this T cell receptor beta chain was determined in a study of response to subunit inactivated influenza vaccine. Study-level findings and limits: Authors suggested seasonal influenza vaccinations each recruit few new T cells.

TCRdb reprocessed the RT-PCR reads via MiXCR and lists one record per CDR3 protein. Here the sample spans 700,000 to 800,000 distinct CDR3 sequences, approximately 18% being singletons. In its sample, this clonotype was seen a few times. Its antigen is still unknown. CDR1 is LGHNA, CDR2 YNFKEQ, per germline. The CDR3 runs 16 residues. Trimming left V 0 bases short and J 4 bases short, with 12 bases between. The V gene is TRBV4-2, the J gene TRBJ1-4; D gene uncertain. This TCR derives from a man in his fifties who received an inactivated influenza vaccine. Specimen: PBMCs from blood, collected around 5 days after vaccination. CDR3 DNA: TGTGCCAGCAGCCAAGAATTGGGCAGCTTTAATGAAAAACTGTTTTTT. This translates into CASSQELGSFNEKLFF.